This record concerns one TCR beta chain sequence. No antigen is known for it. Per-base quality was not reported, and no clone a single base away is much larger than it. The sample belongs to a study of tumor-infiltrating lymphocytes in oesophageal squamous cell carcinoma listed by TCRdb under 2016. Library creation used PCR. Data came from an Illumina HiSeq 2000. In-frame beta chains were kept once TCRdb had trimmed the public reads at Q25 with fastp and called clones with MiXCR. Each CDR3 protein appears once, grouped with its most common genes and DNA. Recorded for this sample are just under 20,000 distinct CDR3 sequences; 40% to 45% of them occurred a single time. Approximately 13% of the sample goes to the ten largest clones. Compared with germline, V lacks 10 bases and J lacks 1 base; bases without a gene match: 4. As encoded in the germline V gene, CDR1 is SGHTA while CDR2 is FQGNSA. The cysteine opens and the phenylalanine closes a CDR3 of 13 amino acids. The kept DNA is CDR3 alone, 39 bases in frame from the first base.

Here the chain combines TRBV7-2 and TRBJ2-1, with TRBD1 identical over 7 junction bases. Sequenced sample: normal esophageal tissue next to the tumor. The origin of this receptor is a male donor with esophageal squamous cell carcinoma. Read as DNA, the sequence is TGTGCCACCGAACAGGGGTCCTACAATGAGCAGTTCTTC. This gives the protein CATEQGSYNEQFF.